This T cell receptor (beta chain) was profiled in a study of early T cells in non-severe SARS-CoV-2 infection (dated by TCRdb to about 2021). Turning to the overall study: Because TCR sequencing relied on bulk RNA taken from unsorted whole blood, pairing of alpha and beta chains was not possible. Results the study describes overall, beyond this receptor: VDJdb matching was skewed toward anti-spike CD8 responses and likely underestimated virus-specific expansions, missing private and CD4 specificities.

The study was a case-control design nested within a healthcare worker cohort in London, UK, with weekly nasopharyngeal swab PCR tests and blood sampling. Healthcare workers were enrolled in the week of the UK lockdown, from 23 to 31 March 2020, and were followed every week for up to roughly 15 weeks. The library was generated by 5' RACE. Sequencer: NextSeq 500. Unique molecular identifiers were attached to individual cDNA molecules in the TCR library protocol so that sequencing error and PCR bias could be corrected. Both TCR alpha and beta chains were sequenced, and tight co-correlation was observed between alpha and beta sequence abundances in each sample. Processing in the source paper ran as follows. Decombinator V4 was used to perform V gene, J gene and CDR3 annotation of TCR sequences. Expanded TCRs were defined as changing significantly between any two time points under a Poisson model with p below 0.0001. TCR abundances were normalised to the total number of TCRs sequenced per sample and were expressed as counts per million. TRAV1-2 paired with TRAJ12, TRAJ20 or TRAJ33 defined MAIT TCRs, while TRAV10 paired with TRAJ18 defined iNKT TCRs. VDJdb, accessed on 1 November 2021, was searched for TCRs annotated for CMV, EBV and SARS-CoV-2, and TCRs annotated for more than one antigen were excluded. TCRdb took the public reads, trimmed them with fastp at Q25, ran MiXCR for clone calling and kept in-frame beta chains. When rows share a CDR3 protein, they turn into one entry using the most common DNA and genes. These V and J calls rely on TCRdb rather than the paper's analysis. This sample holds over 45,000 distinct CDR3 sequences; approximately 5.6% were observed only once. The ten largest clonotypes hold under 6% of the sample.

This clonotype has ten or more counts. Its antigen has not been determined. Per-nucleotide qualities are absent, and no much larger clonotype sits a single base away. The junction carries 16 bases between V and J, which are trimmed by 7 bases and 7 bases respectively. In the germline V gene, CDR1 corresponds to SGHTA and CDR2 to FQGTGA. The CDR3 holds 13 amino acids from the cysteine to the phenylalanine. The sequence is cut down to CDR3 DNA, 39 bases in frame from base 1. Sequenced input: whole blood. In this chain, TRBV7-3 is recombined with TRBJ1-1, with the identity of the D gene unclear. This clonotype originated in an adult who was a healthcare worker with PCR-confirmed SARS-CoV-2 infection or an uninfected control (not recorded which). DNA sequence: TGTGCCAGCACCCCGAGACAAACGGGTGAAGCTTTCTTT. This codes for CASTPRQTGEAFF.